The 3 T cell receptor beta chains reported below all come from one sample, sequenced in a study of PD-1 blockade in classical Hodgkin lymphoma. Sequencing was performed with immunoSEQ multiplex PCR; in TCRdb, only in-frame clones are kept and a portion is missing. This sample yields about 25,000 clones, of which 94% are seen a single time; about 3.9% belongs to the top ten. The time point: newly diagnosed, previously untreated cHL patient sample. Sequences were obtained from peripheral blood mononuclear cells (PBMCs). These receptors were obtained from a human donor with classical Hodgkin lymphoma.

The V gene is TRBV19, the J gene TRBJ2-2, with D perhaps assigned TRBD1 or TRBD2 (6 bases each). The ends were cut back, 7 bases at V and 3 bases at J, with 18 bases in the middle. From germline, CDR1 is LNHDA and CDR2 SQIVND (reference sequence). CDR3 size: 16 residues. The CDR3 DNA reads as TGTGCCAGTACCCGGGGGCCCCCGGGGTACACCGGGGAGCTGTTTTTT. It translates to CASTRGPPGYTGELFF.

The gene calls are TRBV10-3 and TRBJ2-5, with 7 bases lining up with TRBD1. Germline V CDR1 and CDR2: ENHRY, SYGVKD. The CDR3 spans 14 residues. Germline trimming cut 3 bases from V and 5 bases from J; bases unmatched to any gene: 6. CDR3 protein: CAISDPQTGETQYF. For the CDR3, the DNA is TGTGCCATCAGTGACCCTCAGACAGGGGAGACCCAGTACTTC.

V is TRBV7-7 and J is TRBJ2-2; no clear D gene. V lost 6 bases to trimming and J lost 1 base, with 9 bases between them. The length of the CDR3 is 14 residues. The germline V gene encodes CDR1 SSHAT and CDR2 FNYEAQ (reference sequence). CDR3 residues: CASRLGVNTGELFF. For the CDR3, the DNA is TGTGCCAGCAGGTTGGGCGTGAACACCGGGGAGCTGTTTTTT. Combining the CDR3 with reference TRBV7-7 and TRBJ2-2 gives the whole variable domain GAGVSQSPRYKVTKRGQDVTLRCDPISSHATLYWYQQALGQGPEFLTYFNYEAQPDKSGLPSDRFSAERPEGSISTLTIQRTEQRDSAMYRCASRLGVNTGELFFGEGSRLTVL.